What follows is one T cell receptor (beta chain) and its context. The sample is drawn from a study of T cell repertoires in cytomegalovirus infection. The CDR3 is 13 residues long. From germline, CDR1 is DFQATT and CDR2 SNEGSKA (reference sequence). J lost 6 bases, V lost 7 bases, and 3 bases had no gene match. MiXCR, applied by TCRdb to the reads, yields one record per CDR3 protein. The sample lists some 600,000 distinct CDR3 sequences, 20% to 30% occurring once. This chain links TRBV20-1 with TRBJ1-6; 10 nucleotides agree with TRBD1. Material for sequencing was CD8+ T cells from PBMCs. The receptor's source is a human donor in good health (CMV status not recorded). Some clones in this sample may be carry-over from other donors' samples. The CDR3 DNA follows: TGCAGTGTCTGGACAGGGGGTAATTCACCCCTCCACTTT. This codes for CSVWTGGNSPLHF.